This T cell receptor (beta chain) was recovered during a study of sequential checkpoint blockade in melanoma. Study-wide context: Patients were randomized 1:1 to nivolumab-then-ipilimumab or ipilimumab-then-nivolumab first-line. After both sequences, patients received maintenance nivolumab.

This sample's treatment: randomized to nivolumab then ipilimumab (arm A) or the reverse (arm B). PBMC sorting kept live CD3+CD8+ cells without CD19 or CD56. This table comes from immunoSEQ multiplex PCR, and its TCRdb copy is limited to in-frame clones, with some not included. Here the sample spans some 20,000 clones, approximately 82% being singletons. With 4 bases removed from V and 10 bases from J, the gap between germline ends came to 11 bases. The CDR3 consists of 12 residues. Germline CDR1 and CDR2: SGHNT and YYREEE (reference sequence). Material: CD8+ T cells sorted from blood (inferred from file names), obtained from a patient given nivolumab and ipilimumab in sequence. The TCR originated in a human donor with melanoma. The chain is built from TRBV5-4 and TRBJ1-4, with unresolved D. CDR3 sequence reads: CASSRGQGKLFF. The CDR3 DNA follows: TGTGCCAGCAGCCGAGGGCAAGGAAAACTGTTTTTT.